This T cell receptor beta chain was obtained from a study of blood T cell repertoires in COVID-19. About the study: Samples representing acute and convalescent COVID-19 were sourced from the United States, Italy and Spain.

Trimming stripped 4 bases from V and 0 bases from J, with 9 bases between. The CDR3 totals 14 residues. CDR1 and CDR2 (germline): LGHNA, YSLEER. In the authors' workflow: Reference gene primers were amplified, and this amplification served to estimate nucleated cell counts. The assay was immunoSEQ multiplex PCR, and TCRdb's table has in-frame clones only and misses some. V, J and clone size were drawn from that table, and D and trimming were deduced from the DNA. The sample yields fewer than 250,000 clones, 80% to 90% seen once. This TCR was sampled from a man in his thirties or forties in a cohort exposed to, infected with or recovered from COVID-19 (not recorded which). The sample comprised PBMCs or T cells enriched from blood (not recorded which). V gene TRBV4-3 combines with J gene TRBJ1-1; D unclear. In nucleotides, the CDR3 is TGCGCCAGCAGCCCTTTCGGGATGAACACTGAAGCTTTCTTT. Amino acids: CASSPFGMNTEAFF.